This T cell receptor beta chain was identified during a study of post-analysis software for immune sequencing data. Study summary: The study covered relapsing-remitting, secondary progressive and progressive-relapsing courses of multiple sclerosis. Points from the study as a whole: In patients, five TRBV segments were more frequent than in controls, with TRBV5-6, TRBV5-1 and TRBV20-1 among them. Batch-matched samples strongly co-clustered by F measure.

The junction had 5 bases not matched to a gene; V was cut back by 3 bases and J by 3 bases. This CDR3 has 14 amino acids. Germline V gives CDR1 SGHRS, CDR2 YFSETQ. A few counts support this clonotype. As yet, its antigen is unknown. Libraries were made from TCR beta cDNA, and they carried unique molecular identifiers. TCRdb analysed the PCR reads with MiXCR anew, one entry per CDR3 protein. The sample carries hundreds of thousands of distinct CDR3 sequences, approximately 38% recorded once. The clonotype comes from a girl aged 5-17 years with multiple sclerosis. The V and J genes are TRBV5-1 and TRBJ2-7; the match to TRBD2 covers 8 bases. The source material was blood. The CDR3 coding sequence is TGCGCCAGCAGCTGGTCCAGCGGGAGCTACGAGCAGTACTTC. The encoded protein is CASSWSSGSYEQYF. Using reference TRBV5-1 and TRBJ2-7 for the parts outside the CDR3, the full variable domain is KAGVTQTPRYLIKTRGQQVTLSCSPISGHRSVSWYQQTPGQGLQFLFEYFSETQRNKGNFPGRFSGRQFSNSRSEMNVSTLELGDSALYLCASSWSSGSYEQYFGPGTRLTVT.